This TCR beta chain was found in a study of high-grade serous ovarian cancer treatment subgroups. This clone was observed a few times. The V gene's germline CDR1 is MDHEN and CDR2 SYDVKM. Trimming cost V 5 bases and J 2 bases, with 15 bases left between them. The CDR3 has 15 residues. TCRdb's copy holds only in-frame clones and misses some; the assay was immunoSEQ multiplex PCR. The sample shows around 2,700 clones, over 70% of them seen only once. Tumor samples were taken before definitive surgery or chemotherapy. Sequencing was carried out using tumor tissue. This receptor was taken from a human donor with high-grade serous ovarian cancer. The rearrangement uses TRBV28 and TRBJ1-2; the D is unclear. In DNA, the CDR3 is TGTGCCAGCAGTCCCGACGGTCGGCCGAACTATGGCTACACCTTC. This gives the protein CASSPDGRPNYGYTF.